This T cell receptor (beta chain) was sequenced in a study of glioma-infiltrating T cells. Study results and caveats: Very few CDR3 sequences were shared between tissue and blood. Gliomas, especially low-grade, showed above-expected tissue-blood divergence; non-neoplastic patients showed below.

Using RNA template, CDR3s of TCR alpha and beta were amplified with iRepertoire arm-PCR. Input was about 85-400 ng of tissue mRNA or PBMC total RNA. From the multiplex PCR reads, TCRdb called clonotypes with MiXCR, one entry per CDR3 protein. The sample includes around 44,000 distinct CDR3 sequences, 20% to 25% of them seen just once. With respect to this clonotype: Its antigen is unidentified.

Germline V gives CDR1 SQVTM, CDR2 ANQGSEA. This CDR3 region has 13 residues. Trimming cost V 4 bases and J 6 bases, with 14 bases left between them. The chain employs TRBV29-1 and TRBJ2-3; D gene ambiguous. The sequenced sample was glioma tissue, nonneoplastic brain tissue, or PBMCs (not recorded which). The TCR comes from a human donor with low-grade glioma or glioblastoma, undergoing nonglioma brain surgery, or in good health (not recorded which). DNA of the CDR3: TGCAGCGTTGCGGAACAGTTTAAGGATACGCAGTATTTT. It yields the protein CSVAEQFKDTQYF.